This section outlines one TCR beta chain sequence together with its context. These data are taken from a study of T cell changes during pregnancy in multiple sclerosis. Germline trimming cut 2 bases from V and 5 bases from J; bases unmatched to any gene: 6. The germline CDR1 and CDR2 sequences are MNHNS and SASEGT. The CDR3 sequence is 15 residues long. The assay was immunoSEQ multiplex PCR, and TCRdb's table has in-frame clones only and misses some. Among roughly 100,000 clones listed, about nine tenths were seen once. This chain joins TRBV6-1 and TRBJ2-3; 8 bases are a match to TRBD2. This sequence was found in a female donor in good health, enrolled as a control in a pregnancy study. The sequences come from peripheral blood, collected in the second trimester of pregnancy. The CDR3 coding sequence is TGTGCCAGCAGTGAAATAGCGGGATTCGGAGATACGCAGTATTTT. The encoded protein is CASSEIAGFGDTQYF.